These 27 T cell receptor beta chains share one sample of origin, sequenced in a study of T-cell memory formation after mild COVID-19. TCRdb redid the calling of the 5' RACE reads with MiXCR, one entry per CDR3 protein. Counted here are about 420,000 distinct CDR3 sequences, 20% to 30% occurring once; the ten biggest clones make up 13%. Sequenced input: PBMCs or a T cell subset sorted from them (not recorded which). The receptors here all came from an adult woman who had mild COVID-19 (a few samples of this study predate the infection). Cell type and time point are not known.

The sample holds a few counts of this clonotype. The gene calls are TRBV7-8 and TRBJ1-6, with D possibly matching TRBD1 (5 bases). Trimming pared 5 bases from V and 3 bases from J, leaving 17 bases between. The CDR3 sequence is 17 residues long. Germline lookup yields CDR1 SGHVS and CDR2 FQNEAQ. The CDR3 sequence is CASSPGLGGVYNSPLHF. For the CDR3, the DNA is TGTGCCAGCAGCCCCGGTTTGGGAGGGGTCTATAATTCACCCCTCCACTTT.

The chain uses TRBV6-5 and TRBJ1-6; perhaps TRBD1 as D (5 bases). Germline V gene lookup returns CDR1 MNHEY and CDR2 SVGAGI. The length of the CDR3 is 17 residues. Between the trimmed V and J ends, which lost 0 bases and 3 bases, there was a span of 12 bases. The CDR3 coding sequence is TGTGCCAGCAGTTACTCGCAGAGGGACGGCTATAATTCACCCCTCCACTTT. This translates into CASSYSQRDGYNSPLHF.

The J gene is TRBJ1-1, the V gene TRBV5-6; 9 bases fit TRBD1. J gave up 5 bases and V 8 bases, and 7 bases lay outside the gene matches. The CDR3 has 13 amino acids. The V gene's germline CDR1 is SGHDT and CDR2 YYEEEE. The CDR3 protein is CASRDREKTEAFF. The CDR3 nucleotides read TGTGCCAGTAGGGACAGGGAGAAAACTGAAGCTTTCTTT.

The chain joins TRBV18 to TRBJ2-2; no definite D call. This CDR3 is built from 15 residues. V lost 1 base and J 0 bases, leaving 6 bases between the germline ends. Germline values: CDR1 KGHSH, CDR2 LQKENI. The CDR3 is CASSPQGTNTGELFF. DNA for the CDR3: TGTGCCAGCTCACCACAGGGTACGAACACCGGGGAGCTGTTTTTT.

The CDR3 coding sequence is TGTGCCAGCAGTTCCGGACAGGGGGCTCCTGGAAACACCATATATTTT. Amino acid sequence: CASSSGQGAPGNTIYF. The V call is TRBV6-6, the J call TRBJ1-3; 11 bases align to TRBD1. The germline V gene encodes CDR1 MNHNY and CDR2 SVGAGI (reference sequence). The CDR3 has 16 amino acids. V dropped 4 bases and J dropped 2; count of bases not matched to a gene: 4.

This clonotype was seen only once. CDR3 region: CAWIPGETGELFF. The DNA of the CDR3 is TGTGCCTGGATCCCGGGCGAAACCGGGGAGCTGTTTTTT. J is TRBJ2-2 and V is TRBV30; no definite D call. This CDR3 comprises 13 residues. Germline V gene sequence: CDR1 GTSNPN, CDR2 SVGIG (reference sequence). Between the trimmed V and J ends, which lost 4 bases and 5 bases, there was a span of 11 bases.

This clonotype was detected a few times. The chain is built from TRBV6-6 and TRBJ2-1, with a tentative D call TRBD2 (5 bases). Germline loops: CDR1 MNHNY, CDR2 SVGAGI (reference sequence). The CDR3 runs to 13 residues. The ends were cut back, 7 bases at V and 5 bases at J, with 12 bases in the middle. The CDR3 region is CASKLEGDNEQFF. The CDR3 DNA sequence: TGTGCCAGCAAACTCGAGGGTGACAATGAGCAGTTCTTC.

This clonotype was counted between two and nine times. The V and J genes are TRBV12-3 or TRBV12-4 and TRBJ2-2; D call uncertain. CDR3 length equals 16 residues. The V end lost 7 bases, the J end lost 6 bases, and 21 bases lay between the germline ends. The CDR3: CASTSGGPKDAGELFF. Here the CDR3 DNA reads TGTGCCAGCACCTCGGGTGGGCCTAAAGATGCCGGGGAGCTGTTTTTT.

The V call is TRBV4-3, the J call TRBJ1-2; D is unclear. CDR3 length: 14 residues. Germline V gene lookup returns CDR1 LGHNA and CDR2 YSLEER. Trimming cost V 1 base and J 8 bases, with 14 bases left between them. The chain's CDR3 is CASSQGLKSYGYTF. Here the CDR3 DNA reads TGCGCCAGCAGCCAAGGACTTAAATCGTACGGCTACACCTTC.

This chain uses TRBV7-9 with TRBJ2-7, with 9 bases lining up with TRBD1. The J segment lost 4 bases and the V segment lost 4 bases, leaving 8 bases of the junction unmatched. Germline V gives CDR1 SEHNR, CDR2 FQNEAQ (reference sequence). The CDR3 runs 15 residues. The CDR3: CASSWMGQGFYEQYF. The CDR3 DNA sequence: TGTGCCAGCAGCTGGATGGGACAGGGATTTTACGAGCAGTACTTC. Together with reference TRBV7-9 and TRBJ2-7, the CDR3 gives the full variable domain: DTGVSQNPRHKITKRGQNVTFRCDPISEHNRLYWYRQTLGQGPEFLTYFQNEAQLEKSRLLSDRFSAERPKGSFSTLEIQRTEQGDSAMYLCASSWMGQGFYEQYFGPGTRLTVT.

This clonotype was observed a handful of times. This chain uses TRBV7-6 with TRBJ2-1, with TRBD2 matching over 10 bases. CDR1 and CDR2 (germline): SGHVS, FNYEAQ. CDR3 length: 16 amino acids. The V and J ends lost 1 base and 7 bases, in that order; junction bases with no gene match: 7. CDR3 amino acids: CASSLEAGGSGNEQFF. The CDR3 DNA reads as TGTGCCAGCAGCTTAGAAGCGGGAGGGTCGGGGAATGAGCAGTTCTTC.

V gene TRBV4-3 combines with J gene TRBJ2-7; 11 positions match TRBD1. The germline gives CDR1 LGHNA, CDR2 YSLEER. The CDR3 is 15 residues long. V lost 3 bases, J lost 2 bases, and 3 bases stayed unmatched. This CDR3 is CASSQGTGGPYEQYF. CDR3 in DNA: TGCGCCAGCAGCCAGGGGACAGGGGGACCCTACGAGCAGTACTTC.

The V call is TRBV7-8, the J call TRBJ2-5; 9 bases map to TRBD2. Trimming cost V 0 bases and J 7 bases; bases outside gene matches: 6. The CDR3 runs 15 residues. CDR1 is SGHVS and CDR2 is FQNEAQ in the germline V gene. In DNA form, the CDR3 reads TGTGCCAGCAGCTTAGCTGCAGCGGGGGGCACGACCCAGTACTTC. Its protein product is CASSLAAAGGTTQYF.

This clonotype showed up just a few times. The chain is built from TRBV12-3 or TRBV12-4 and TRBJ1-5, with TRBD1 matching 11 bases. CDR3 length equals 16 residues. Trimming at V came to 4 bases and at J to 7 bases, leaving 9 bases not matched to a gene. This CDR3 reads CASSSGTGGLGQPQHF. In DNA, the CDR3 is TGTGCCAGCAGTTCGGGGACAGGGGGTTTGGGGCAGCCCCAGCATTTT.

This sequence joins TRBV9 and TRBJ1-1; D is ambiguous. Germline V gene lookup returns CDR1 SGDLS and CDR2 YYNGEE. This CDR3 spans 15 amino acids. Trimming took off 2 bases at V and 1 base at J, with 12 bases between the two ends. The CDR3 bases are TGTGCCAGCAGCGTCGTCTCTGAACCGAACACTGAAGCTTTCTTT. It encodes CASSVVSEPNTEAFF.

This rearrangement joins TRBV27 to TRBJ2-7, with TRBD2 identical over 7 bases. This CDR3 has 14 residues. The V gene's germline CDR1 is MNHEY and CDR2 SMNVEV (reference sequence). The junction had 11 bases not matched to a gene; V was cut back by 5 bases and J by 7 bases. CDR3 in amino acids: CASSPTGGSWEQYF. The CDR3 coding sequence is TGTGCCAGCAGTCCCACCGGGGGGTCCTGGGAGCAGTACTTC.

In its sample, this clonotype was seen a few times. The chain uses TRBV7-8 and TRBJ1-5; a weak D match, TRBD1 (5 bases). Germline V gene lookup returns CDR1 SGHVS and CDR2 FQNEAQ. Deletions cut 4 bases from V and 4 bases from J, with 11 bases between. This CDR3 spans 14 amino acids. The CDR3 protein is CASSWTLTNQPQHF. The CDR3 nucleotides are TGTGCCAGCAGCTGGACACTGACTAATCAGCCCCAGCATTTT.

A few counts support this clonotype. The rearrangement links TRBV24-1 to TRBJ1-6, with D perhaps TRBD1 (5 bases). Germline V lookup: CDR1 KGHDR, CDR2 SFDVKD. Trimming took 5 bases from V and 5 from J, leaving 6 bases between them. The CDR3 is made up of 13 amino acids. Here the CDR3 reads CATSARDNSPLHF. The CDR3 DNA reads as TGTGCCACCAGTGCCAGGGATAATTCACCCCTCCACTTT.

J is TRBJ1-2 and V is TRBV7-2, with D possibly matching TRBD1 (5 bases). V was trimmed by 3 bases and J by 7 bases, leaving 18 bases between them. CDR3 length equals 15 residues. Germline CDR1 and CDR2: SGHTA and FQGNSA. The CDR3 nucleotides read TGTGCCAGCAGCTTGGTAGAAGGGGACGGCGGTGGCTACACCTTC. Translation gives CASSLVEGDGGGYTF.

The chain joins TRBV12-3 or TRBV12-4 to TRBJ1-2; D remains ambiguous. The V end was cut by 2 bases, the J end by 2 bases, with 6 bases between. This CDR3 is built from 13 residues. The CDR3 reads CASSLRENYGYTF. CDR3 sequence (DNA): TGTGCCAGCAGTTTACGAGAAAACTATGGCTACACCTTC.

The chain uses TRBV5-5 and TRBJ2-7, with D tentatively TRBD1 (5 bases). The germline V gene encodes CDR1 SGHKS and CDR2 YYEKEE (reference sequence). Trimming pared 2 bases from V and 3 bases from J, leaving 9 bases between. CDR3 length: 13 residues. CDR3 protein: CASSFLDSYEQYF. For the CDR3, the DNA is TGTGCCAGCAGCTTTCTCGACAGCTACGAGCAGTACTTC.

This clonotype was counted only a few times. This chain links TRBV12-3 or TRBV12-4 with TRBJ2-1; possible D gene TRBD2, 5 bases. The CDR3 loop spans 15 amino acids. V lost 5 bases and J 1 base, leaving 12 bases between the germline ends. CDR3 in DNA: TGTGCCAGCAGTCTAGTCGGGGTTTCCTACAATGAGCAGTTCTTC. It yields the protein CASSLVGVSYNEQFF.

The chain links TRBV11-3 to TRBJ2-1; 10 bases fit TRBD1. V dropped 4 bases and J dropped 4; count of bases not matched to a gene: 10. The CDR3 sequence is 17 residues long. The V gene's germline CDR1 is SGHNT and CDR2 YENEEA. CDR3: CASSSGAGTGAYNEQFF. The DNA for the CDR3 is TGTGCCAGCAGCTCCGGCGCCGGGACAGGGGCTTACAATGAGCAGTTCTTC. The complete variable domain, with remaining parts taken from reference TRBV11-3 and TRBJ2-1, reads EAGVVQSPRYKIIEKKQPVAFWCNPISGHNTLYWYLQNLGQGPELLIRYENEEAVDDSQLPKDRFSAERLKGVDSTLKIQPAELGDSAVYLCASSSGAGTGAYNEQFFGPGTRLTVL.

The chain joins TRBV18 to TRBJ1-2; 11 bases align to TRBD1. The CDR3 sequence is 17 residues long. CDR1 and CDR2 from the germline V gene are KGHSH and LQKENI. J lost 3 bases, V lost 0 bases, and 6 bases had no gene match. The CDR3: CASSPPGQGGHHYGYTF. The CDR3 region has the DNA TGTGCCAGCTCACCACCGGGACAGGGGGGGCATCACTATGGCTACACCTTC.

The chain links TRBV20-1 to TRBJ2-1; D is undetermined. Trimming took off 5 bases at V and 12 bases at J, with 20 bases between the two ends. The germline V gene encodes CDR1 DFQATT and CDR2 SNEGSKA (reference sequence). This CDR3 spans 13 amino acids. CDR3 sequence (DNA): TGCAGTGCTCGCCGTCCGACCCAAACCTGGCAGTTCTTC. It encodes CSARRPTQTWQFF.

Only one count was recorded for this clonotype. The chain employs TRBV20-1 and TRBJ2-7, with D uncertain. The CDR3 consists of 14 residues. V was trimmed by 5 bases and J by 3 bases, leaving 17 bases between them. Germline lookup yields CDR1 DFQATT and CDR2 SNEGSKA (reference sequence). The DNA of the CDR3 is TGCAGTGCTGACGGTGGAGTTCCGAGCTACGAGCAGTACTTC. Translating it yields CSADGGVPSYEQYF.

The J gene is TRBJ2-1, the V gene TRBV5-5; no reliable D call. CDR3 length: 16 residues. Germline V gene lookup returns CDR1 SGHKS and CDR2 YYEKEE (reference sequence). The ends were cut back, 0 bases at V and 6 bases at J, with 16 bases in the middle. The CDR3 is CASSLEFGPSSNEQFF. In DNA form, the CDR3 reads TGTGCCAGCAGCTTGGAATTCGGACCCTCGAGCAATGAGCAGTTCTTC.